Each of the 11 T cell receptor beta chains below was sequenced from the same sample in a study of identical twins. Each CDR3 protein is one row after TCRdb ran MiXCR on the 5' RACE reads. The sample has about 210,000 distinct CDR3 sequences, around 9.6% seen once. The specimen was memory (CD45RO+) T cells sorted from blood. All receptors derive from a woman younger than 30 in good health.

This clonotype appeared a few times. V usage is TRBV7-3 and J usage is TRBJ2-1; 7 nucleotides agree with TRBD2. The CDR3 covers 16 residues. The junction had 2 bases not matched to a gene; V was cut back by 0 bases and J by 0 bases. Germline V lookup: CDR1 SGHTA, CDR2 FQGTGA. For the CDR3, the DNA is TGTGCCAGCAGCTTAACGACTAGCAGCTCCTACAATGAGCAGTTCTTC. Its translation is CASSLTTSSSYNEQFF.

This chain uses TRBV6-5 with TRBJ2-2; weak D call: TRBD2 (5 bases). This CDR3 region has 15 residues. The germline V gene has CDR1 MNHEY and CDR2 SVGAGI. Trimming pared 4 bases from V and 6 bases from J, leaving 15 bases between. CDR3 bases: TGTGCCAGCAGTTCCACTCCCGGGATTTCCGGGGAGCTGTTTTTT. Translation: CASSSTPGISGELFF.

This chain links TRBV20-1 with TRBJ2-3; 9 bases map to TRBD2. Germline assignment: CDR1 DFQATT and CDR2 SNEGSKA (reference sequence). J lost 4 bases, V lost 2 bases, and 7 bases had no gene match. CDR3 size: 15 residues. The CDR3 reads CSARPLLAGADTQYF. The CDR3 DNA is TGCAGTGCTAGACCGCTACTAGCGGGTGCAGATACGCAGTATTTT.

The V call is TRBV12-3 or TRBV12-4, the J call TRBJ2-3; a weak D match, TRBD1 (5 bases). The CDR3 is 15 residues long. The V end was cut by 11 bases, the J end by 4 bases, with 22 bases between. CDR3 in DNA: TGTGCCCAGCAGGTCGCAGGGCTAGACGCAGATACGCAGTATTTT. Amino acid sequence: CAQQVAGLDADTQYF.

V is TRBV11-3 and J is TRBJ2-3, with D possibly called TRBD1 or TRBD2 (5 bases each). CDR3 size: 14 residues. The V and J ends lost 5 bases and 2 bases respectively, with 11 bases between them. Germline CDR1 is SGHNT and CDR2 is YENEEA. The CDR3: CASSRDRDTDTQYF. CDR3 nucleotide sequence: TGTGCCAGCAGCCGGGACCGTGACACAGATACGCAGTATTTT.

Many counts were recorded for this clonotype. The J gene is TRBJ1-4, the V gene TRBV15, with 7 bases lining up with TRBD1. With 1 base clipped from V and 7 bases from J, the junction kept 3 bases outside the gene matches. Germline CDR1 and CDR2: LNHNV and YYDKDF (reference sequence). This CDR3 contains 14 residues. CDR3 protein: CATSRGQGIEKLFF. The CDR3 DNA sequence: TGTGCCACCAGCAGAGGACAGGGTATTGAAAAACTGTTTTTT.

This clonotype was counted only a few times. The rearrangement links TRBV5-1 to TRBJ1-1, with 7 bases identical to TRBD1. Looked up from germline, CDR1 is SGHRS and CDR2 is YFSETQ. Trimming took 4 bases from V and 3 from J; bases not matched to a gene: 9. The CDR3 loop spans 15 amino acids. The CDR3 nucleotides read TGCGCCAGCAGCCGGGGGACAGTCGGATACACTGAAGCTTTCTTT. Residues: CASSRGTVGYTEAFF.

As for this clonotype: Relative to the germline gene, one junction end is altered; a read error may explain this. The gene calls are TRBV9 and TRBJ1-2; D not resolved. The germline gives CDR1 SGDLS, CDR2 YYNGEE. The CDR3 extends over 13 amino acids. The CDR3 DNA sequence: TGTGCCAACAGCCCAAGGGAGGGCTATGGCTACACCTTC. It encodes CANSPREGYGYTF. The whole variable domain, filled in from reference TRBV9 and TRBJ1-2, reads DSGVTQTPKHLITATGQRVTLRCSPRSGDLSVYWYQQSLDQGLQFLIQYYNGEERAKGNILERFSAQQFPDLHSELNLSSLELGDSALYFCANSPREGYGYTFGSGTRLTVV.

There are a few counts of this clonotype. The chain employs TRBV7-2 and TRBJ1-3; the match to TRBD1 covers 7 bases. This CDR3 is 16 amino acids long. V dropped 1 base and J dropped 4; count of bases not matched to a gene: 7. Germline values: CDR1 SGHTA, CDR2 FQGNSA. The CDR3 is CASSLVGGGQGNTIYF. CDR3 nucleotide sequence: TGTGCCAGCAGCTTAGTAGGGGGCGGCCAGGGAAACACCATATATTTT.

This clonotype turned up a few times. V gene TRBV27 combines with J gene TRBJ2-1; the match to TRBD1 covers 9 bases. Germline trimming cut 5 bases from V and 6 bases from J; bases unmatched to any gene: 8. The CDR3 contains 15 residues. Germline values: CDR1 MNHEY, CDR2 SMNVEV (reference sequence). The CDR3 DNA is TGTGCCAGCAGTGTCCTGGGGACAGGGCGCAATGAGCAGTTCTTC. Translated, it gives CASSVLGTGRNEQFF.

This clonotype was recorded many times. The chain combines TRBV4-3 with TRBJ2-3, with 11 bases fitting TRBD2. V gave up 5 bases and J gave up 8 bases; unmatched junction bases: 12. The CDR3 is made up of 16 amino acids. Per the germline V gene, CDR1 is LGHNA and CDR2 is YSLEER. This CDR3 reads CASSNGHTSGRGTQYF. The CDR3 nucleotides are TGCGCCAGCAGCAACGGACATACTAGCGGGAGAGGTACGCAGTATTTT.